Presented here are 32 T cell receptor beta chains from one specimen sequenced in a study of PD-1 blockade in classical Hodgkin lymphoma. TCRdb keeps only in-frame clones here, not all; method: immunoSEQ multiplex PCR. The data contain 25,000 to 35,000 clones, around 84% of them seen just once; the ten biggest clones take up about 0.82%. Time point of the sample: cycle 4 day 1 (C4D1), after about 6 weeks of nivolumab. Relapse after autologous stem cell transplantation occurred in every patient, and brentuximab vedotin exposure varied. Isolation of CD4+ T cells from thawed PBMCs was performed by magnetic negative selection. The specimen was CD4+ T cells from blood, collected before the fourth cycle of nivolumab. These receptors all stem from a human donor with classical Hodgkin lymphoma.

The rearrangement links TRBV11-2 to TRBJ2-1, with 7 bases aligning to TRBD2. Germline trimming cut 0 bases from V and 0 bases from J; bases unmatched to any gene: 11. The CDR3 runs to 19 residues. Germline values: CDR1 SGHAT, CDR2 FQNNGV. The CDR3 nucleotides read TGTGCCAGCAGCTTAGACCCTAGCGGAGTTCTCAGCTCCTACAATGAGCAGTTCTTC. As protein: CASSLDPSGVLSSYNEQFF.

The gene calls are TRBV7-9 and TRBJ2-2, with 9 bases identical to TRBD1. CDR3 size: 14 residues. J lost 6 bases, V lost 5 bases, and 4 bases had no gene match. The germline CDR1 and CDR2 sequences are SEHNR and FQNEAQ (reference sequence). This CDR3 reads CASSARDRAGELFF. DNA for the CDR3: TGTGCCAGCAGCGCCCGGGACAGGGCCGGGGAGCTGTTTTTT.

This chain joins TRBV7-6 and TRBJ2-7; 9 bases are a match to TRBD1. Trimming took 1 base from V and 1 from J; bases not matched to a gene: 5. Per the germline V gene, CDR1 is SGHVS and CDR2 is FNYEAQ. The CDR3 is 16 residues long. The CDR3 DNA reads as TGTGCCAGCAGCTTAGGGCCCGGGACAGGGTCCTACGAGCAGTACTTC. The encoded protein is CASSLGPGTGSYEQYF.

The chain is built from TRBV19 and TRBJ2-7; 7 nucleotides align to TRBD2. After removal of 5 bases from V and 7 bases from J, the junction contained 23 bases not matched to a gene. The germline gives CDR1 LNHDA, CDR2 SQIVND (reference sequence). The CDR3 sequence is 18 residues long. The CDR3, as DNA: TGTGCCAGTAGTTACGTATGGCCCCCGGGACTAACGGGGGTTGAGCAGTACTTC. Its translation: CASSYVWPPGLTGVEQYF. The full variable domain, with the rest looked up from reference TRBV19 and TRBJ2-7, is DGGITQSPKYLFRKEGQNVTLSCEQNLNHDAMYWYRQDPGQGLRLIYYSQIVNDFQKGDIAEGYSVSREKKESFPLTVTSAQKNPTAFYLCASSYVWPPGLTGVEQYFGPGTRLTVT.

This clone was observed a handful of times. J is TRBJ2-7 and V is TRBV10-3, with no clear D. CDR1 ENHRY and CDR2 SYGVKD come from the germline V gene. Trimming removed 8 bases from V and 0 bases from J, with 5 bases in between. CDR3 length equals 11 residues. CDR3 bases: TGTGCCATCGTTGGCTCCTACGAGCAGTACTTC. This translates into CAIVGSYEQYF.

This chain uses TRBV6-1 with TRBJ1-2; tentative D call: TRBD1 (5 bases). V lost 2 bases and J 7 bases, leaving 17 bases between the germline ends. Germline CDR1 and CDR2: MNHNS and SASEGT. The CDR3 sequence is 15 residues long. CDR3 nucleotides: TGTGCCAGCAGTGAATGGGAGGGAGTAAGGGGTGGCTACACCTTC. It specifies CASSEWEGVRGGYTF.

The chain joins TRBV10-1 to TRBJ2-3; perhaps TRBD2 as D (6 bases). Trimming cost V 4 bases and J 2 bases, with 13 bases left between them. The CDR3 spans 15 residues. CDR1 is WNHNN, CDR2 SYGVQD, per germline (reference sequence). The CDR3 nucleotides read TGCGCCAGCAGTGCTGGAGCGGGTCTCACAGATACGCAGTATTTT. This encodes CASSAGAGLTDTQYF.

The V and J genes are TRBV19 and TRBJ1-6, with 8 bases identical to TRBD1. Looked up from germline, CDR1 is LNHDA and CDR2 is SQIVND (reference sequence). This CDR3 has 16 residues. V was clipped by 6 bases and J by 7 bases; unmatched bases: 11. The CDR3 DNA reads TGTGCCAGTAGCCTAACTGGACAGGGCTGGAATTCACCCCTCCACTTT. It specifies CASSLTGQGWNSPLHF. Supplemented by reference TRBV19 and TRBJ1-6, the full variable domain reads DGGITQSPKYLFRKEGQNVTLSCEQNLNHDAMYWYRQDPGQGLRLIYYSQIVNDFQKGDIAEGYSVSREKKESFPLTVTSAQKNPTAFYLCASSLTGQGWNSPLHFGNGTRLTVT.

This clone was observed a handful of times. The gene calls are TRBV11-2 and TRBJ2-7; TRBD1 matches 9 bases. Trimming at V came to 2 bases and at J to 2 bases, leaving 7 bases not matched to a gene. CDR1 and CDR2 from the germline V gene are SGHAT and FQNNGV. The CDR3 is 16 residues long. CDR3 nucleotide sequence: TGTGCCAGCAGCTTATTTGGACAGGGGAACCCCTACGAGCAGTACTTC. It translates to CASSLFGQGNPYEQYF.

The chain joins TRBV28 to TRBJ1-5; no firm D call. The CDR3 covers 16 residues. V was pared by 2 bases and J by 1 base, with 12 bases between. Per the germline V gene, CDR1 is MDHEN and CDR2 is SYDVKM. The CDR3 bases are TGTGCCAGCAGTTTAGGCGTCGAACCCAGCAATCAGCCCCAGCATTTT. Protein: CASSLGVEPSNQPQHF. Variable domain in full (rest from reference TRBV28 and TRBJ1-5): DVKVTQSSRYLVKRTGEKVFLECVQDMDHENMFWYRQDPGLGLRLIYFSYDVKMKEKGDIPEGYSVSREKKERFSLILESASTNQTSMYLCASSLGVEPSNQPQHFGDGTRLSIL.

The CDR3: CASSFGLAGGSYNEQFF. CDR3 in DNA: TGTGCCAGCAGCTTTGGACTAGCGGGGGGCAGCTACAATGAGCAGTTCTTC. The V and J genes are TRBV5-6 and TRBJ2-1; 14 bases agree with TRBD2. After removal of 2 bases from V and 3 bases from J, the junction contained 4 bases not matched to a gene. This CDR3 is built from 17 residues. Germline CDR1 and CDR2: SGHDT and YYEEEE.

The chain uses TRBV27 and TRBJ2-1; tentatively, D is TRBD2 (6 bases). Germline V gene lookup returns CDR1 MNHEY and CDR2 SMNVEV (reference sequence). Trimming took 6 bases from V and 0 from J, leaving 30 bases between them. The CDR3 loop spans 21 amino acids. The CDR3 loop reads CASSATSVREWGADSYNEQFF. CDR3 bases: TGTGCCAGCAGCGCCACTTCCGTGCGGGAATGGGGAGCGGACTCCTACAATGAGCAGTTCTTC.

The chain has TRBV28 and TRBJ2-2; 7 positions match TRBD1. V lost 9 bases and J lost 0; bases outside the gene matches: 4. This CDR3 has 14 amino acids. Germline V gene sequence: CDR1 MDHEN, CDR2 SYDVKM. In nucleotides, the CDR3 is TGTGCCAGTCAGACAGGGTCGAACACCGGGGAGCTGTTTTTT. Its translation is CASQTGSNTGELFF.

The chain uses TRBV7-3 and TRBJ2-1, with 9 bases aligning to TRBD1. Germline V gene data show CDR1 as SGHTA and CDR2 as FQGTGA. The CDR3 is made up of 15 amino acids. Trimming cost V 4 bases and J 3 bases; bases outside gene matches: 4. CDR3 sequence reads: CASSSDRGYYNEQFF. In DNA form, the CDR3 reads TGTGCCAGCAGCTCGGACAGGGGTTACTACAATGAGCAGTTCTTC.

V and J are TRBV7-9 and TRBJ1-1, with D unresolved. In germline, CDR1 is SEHNR, CDR2 FQNEAQ (reference sequence). The V end lost 2 bases, the J end lost 2 bases, and 6 bases lay between the germline ends. This CDR3 has 13 amino acids. The CDR3 nucleotides read TGTGCCAGCAGCTTACGGGCCAACACTGAAGCTTTCTTT. This encodes CASSLRANTEAFF.

The chain is built from TRBV5-5 and TRBJ1-1, with D possibly TRBD1 on 5 matching bases. Germline loops: CDR1 SGHKS, CDR2 YYEKEE (reference sequence). The germline V and J ends were trimmed by 4 bases and 2 bases, with 24 bases remaining between them. The CDR3 is 18 residues long. The CDR3 DNA reads as TGTGCCAGCAGCGGAGGATGGACACCGACCTCCTTAAACACTGAAGCTTTCTTT. As protein: CASSGGWTPTSLNTEAFF.

This chain uses TRBV30 with TRBJ2-7, with D possibly being TRBD1 or TRBD2 (5 bases each). The CDR3 covers 14 residues. Trimming removed 0 bases at V and 5 bases at J, with 14 bases between. Germline V CDR1 and CDR2: GTSNPN, SVGIG (reference sequence). As DNA, the CDR3 is TGTGCCTGGAGTGTACGTGTTGAGGGACACGAGCAGTACTTC. Translation: CAWSVRVEGHEQYF.

This clone was observed once. This chain links TRBV29-1 with TRBJ2-2; D is tentatively TRBD1 or TRBD2 (6 bases each). This CDR3 comprises 16 residues. Trimming removed 4 bases from V and 3 bases from J, with 18 bases in between. Germline assignment: CDR1 SQVTM and CDR2 ANQGSEA. The CDR3: CSVAGFGGLYTGELFF. The DNA of the CDR3 is TGCAGCGTTGCTGGGTTTGGGGGGCTATACACCGGGGAGCTGTTTTTT.

This clone was recorded only once. The rearrangement uses TRBV10-1 and TRBJ2-3; either TRBD1 or TRBD2 may fit D (6 bases each). The V end lost 1 base, the J end lost 6 bases, and 17 bases lay between the germline ends. This CDR3 contains 16 residues. Germline-derived CDR1 and CDR2 are WNHNN and SYGVQD (reference sequence). The CDR3 nucleotides read TGCGCCAGCAGTGAGTGGAGGGGGACTTCACCGGATACGCAGTATTTT. Translating gives CASSEWRGTSPDTQYF.

The genes are TRBV7-7 and TRBJ2-3, with D possibly matching TRBD1 (6 bases). Germline V gene sequence: CDR1 SSHAT, CDR2 FNYEAQ (reference sequence). Deletions cut 5 bases from V and 4 bases from J, with 13 bases between. The CDR3 runs to 14 residues. CDR3 nucleotides: TGTGCCAGCAGCGCACTAAGGGGGTCAGATACGCAGTATTTT. It translates to CASSALRGSDTQYF.

The chain couples TRBV7-2 to TRBJ1-4, with 8 bases fitting TRBD1. Trimming took 5 bases from V and 10 from J; bases not matched to a gene: 12. There are 15 residues in the CDR3. Germline V gene data show CDR1 as SGHTA and CDR2 as FQGNSA. The CDR3 DNA reads as TGTGCCAGCAGCCTAAGTAACAGGGGGAGGGGAAAACTGTTTTTT. Residues: CASSLSNRGRGKLFF.

The J gene is TRBJ1-1, the V gene TRBV28, with D tentatively TRBD1 (5 bases). The V and J ends lost 7 bases and 0 bases respectively, with 12 bases between them. The CDR3 is 14 residues long. Germline CDR1 reads MDHEN; CDR2 reads SYDVKM. CDR3 bases: TGTGCCAGCACCAGGGCAGGGATGAACACTGAAGCTTTCTTT. This gives the protein CASTRAGMNTEAFF.

The chain recombines TRBV7-3 with TRBJ1-2; D ambiguous. The germline gives CDR1 SGHTA, CDR2 FQGTGA. V lost 1 base and J lost 8, with 8 bases in between. This CDR3 contains 12 residues. Written as DNA, the CDR3 is TGTGCCAGCAGCTTAAATGAGGTAGGCTACACCTTC. This sequence encodes CASSLNEVGYTF.

The rearrangement uses TRBV5-1 and TRBJ1-1, with D uncertain. CDR1 and CDR2 from the germline V gene are SGHRS and YFSETQ. The CDR3 is 13 amino acids. The germline V and J ends were trimmed by 0 bases and 7 bases, with 10 bases remaining between them. The CDR3 is CASSLGGAGEAFF. The CDR3 nucleotides are TGCGCCAGCAGCTTGGGAGGAGCGGGTGAAGCTTTCTTT.

This clone has only one observation. The chain couples TRBV30 to TRBJ2-7; 7 nucleotides agree with TRBD1. V dropped 4 bases and J dropped 5; count of bases not matched to a gene: 5. Germline V gene data show CDR1 as GTSNPN and CDR2 as SVGIG (reference sequence). The CDR3 is made up of 12 amino acids. Here the CDR3 reads CAWNRGINEQYF. The CDR3 DNA is TGTGCCTGGAACAGGGGAATAAACGAGCAGTACTTC.

The genes are TRBV7-9 and TRBJ1-3, with 11 positions matching TRBD1. Germline assignment: CDR1 SEHNR and CDR2 FQNEAQ (reference sequence). CDR3 length: 17 amino acids. Unmatched junction bases numbered 6, after V lost 5 bases and J lost 0 bases. The CDR3 sequence: CASSGGQGAPSGNTIYF. CDR3 DNA sequence: TGTGCCAGCAGCGGAGGACAGGGGGCTCCCTCTGGAAACACCATATATTTT. Complete variable domain (other parts from reference TRBV7-9 and TRBJ1-3): DTGVSQNPRHKITKRGQNVTFRCDPISEHNRLYWYRQTLGQGPEFLTYFQNEAQLEKSRLLSDRFSAERPKGSFSTLEIQRTEQGDSAMYLCASSGGQGAPSGNTIYFGEGSWLTVV.

This clone has only a few counts. The chain couples TRBV5-4 to TRBJ1-1; D not resolved. Per the germline V gene, CDR1 is SGHNT and CDR2 is YYREEE (reference sequence). The length of the CDR3 is 13 residues. V was trimmed by 0 bases and J by 3 bases, leaving 6 bases between them. This CDR3 is CASSLGRYTEAFF. CDR3 DNA: TGTGCCAGCAGCTTGGGACGGTACACTGAAGCTTTCTTT.

This sequence joins TRBV7-6 and TRBJ1-4, with 10 nucleotides matching TRBD1. The germline V gene has CDR1 SGHVS and CDR2 FNYEAQ. Unmatched junction bases numbered 7, after V lost 0 bases and J lost 3 bases. The CDR3 has 18 amino acids. This CDR3 reads CASSLAGTGDVANEKLFF. In DNA, the CDR3 is TGTGCCAGCAGCTTAGCGGGGACAGGGGACGTGGCTAATGAAAAACTGTTTTTT.

The chain employs TRBV19 and TRBJ2-1; 8 bases line up with TRBD2. The germline gives CDR1 LNHDA, CDR2 SQIVND (reference sequence). This CDR3 spans 17 amino acids. Germline trimming cut 4 bases from V and 0 bases from J; bases unmatched to any gene: 8. The CDR3 nucleotides are TGTGCCAGTAGTACCCACGCGGGGGGTAGCTCCTACAATGAGCAGTTCTTC. Its protein product is CASSTHAGGSSYNEQFF.

The V and J genes are TRBV19 and TRBJ2-7, with D possibly TRBD2 on 5 matching bases. The germline gives CDR1 LNHDA, CDR2 SQIVND (reference sequence). The CDR3 runs to 12 residues. V lost 7 bases and J 1 base, leaving 8 bases between the germline ends. The CDR3 reads CASNGESYEQYF. The CDR3 DNA reads as TGTGCCAGTAACGGGGAATCCTACGAGCAGTACTTC. Based on the CDR3 plus reference TRBV19 and TRBJ2-7, the full variable domain is DGGITQSPKYLFRKEGQNVTLSCEQNLNHDAMYWYRQDPGQGLRLIYYSQIVNDFQKGDIAEGYSVSREKKESFPLTVTSAQKNPTAFYLCASNGESYEQYFGPGTRLTVT.

The DNA for the CDR3 is TGTGCTAGTGGTTTGGTACGTGGGGTAAAGACCGGGGAGCTGTTTTTT. Encoded protein: CASGLVRGVKTGELFF. V is TRBV12-5 and J is TRBJ2-2; unclear D gene. This CDR3 spans 16 amino acids. V was shortened by 0 bases and J by 5 bases, with 13 bases between the two germline ends. Per germline, CDR1 LGHNT and CDR2 FRNRAP.

V usage is TRBV4-2 and J usage is TRBJ2-1; D unclear. CDR1 and CDR2 from the germline V gene are LGHNA and YNFKEQ. The CDR3 spans 15 residues. V was trimmed by 4 bases and J by 3 bases, leaving 13 bases between them. CDR3 nucleotide sequence: TGTGCCAGCAGCCTAAGGCTGACGCTCTACAATGAGCAGTTCTTC. This gives the protein CASSLRLTLYNEQFF.